This is a list of T cell receptor beta chains from one sample in a study of shared T cell receptors in the human thymus. The data were produced by immunoSEQ multiplex PCR, yet TCRdb's version contains in-frame clones alone and is incomplete. There are 640,000 or so clones in the sample; 87% occur only once, and roughly 0.0094% lies in the top ten. The same data also went into a second study, on human thymus T cells.

The sequenced sample consisted of thymocytes. The receptor source for this set is a boy less than two years old with a congenital heart defect. The CDR3 runs from the conserved cysteine through the conserved F or W. The order of the fields is J gene, V gene, clone size, D gene, CDR3 protein, CDR3 DNA. A D gene is named only where the DNA matches it firmly. Expanded clones are given a class, and other clones once, few, many or no size at all.

TRBJ1-2,TRBV6-5,-,TRBD1,CASSGRGQNYGYTF,TGTGCCAGCAGCGGGCGGGGACAGAACTATGGCTACACCTTC
TRBJ2-1,TRBV7-8,-,-,CASSFGRGRLNYNEQFF,TGTGCCAGCAGCTTTGGGCGGGGGCGACTAAATTACAATGAGCAGTTCTTC
TRBJ1-1,TRBV29-1,-,TRBD1,CSVGQGRGTEAFF,TGCAGCGTTGGACAGGGGAGGGGCACTGAAGCTTTCTTT
TRBJ2-7,TRBV25-1,-,-,CASRVGSRQEENYEQYF,TGTGCCAGCAGAGTGGGTTCCCGACAGGAGGAAAACTACGAGCAGTACTTC
TRBJ1-1,TRBV19,-,TRBD1,CASLGTGERESEAFF,TGTGCCAGTTTAGGGACAGGGGAACGGGAGAGTGAAGCTTTCTTT
TRBJ2-5,TRBV7-6,-,TRBD2,CASSWHWTSQETQYF,TGTGCCAGCAGCTGGCATTGGACTAGCCAAGAGACCCAGTACTTC
TRBJ1-4,TRBV18,-,-,CASSLTEYNEKLFF,TGTGCCAGCTCCTTGACAGAGTATAATGAAAAACTGTTTTTT
TRBJ2-3,TRBV4-3,-,-,CASSQAGQGGTTDTQYF,TGCGCCAGCAGCCAAGCGGGGCAGGGGGGTACCACAGATACGCAGTATTTT
TRBJ2-5,TRBV14,-,-,CASSPSAKETQYF,TGTGCCAGCAGCCCTAGCGCCAAAGAGACCCAGTACTTC
TRBJ1-5,TRBV7-2,-,-,CASSPSRMDQPQHF,TGTGCCAGCAGCCCCAGCAGGATGGATCAGCCCCAGCATTTT
TRBJ2-3,TRBV4-1,-,TRBD2,CASSQALGGDRGTDTQYF,TGCGCCAGCAGCCAAGCGCTCGGGGGGGACCGGGGCACAGATACGCAGTATTTT
TRBJ2-5,TRBV25-1,once,-,CASRHRMQGTGETQYF,TGTGCCAGCCGACACCGGATGCAGGGTACGGGAGAGACCCAGTACTTC
TRBJ1-6,TRBV6-5,once,-,CASSYKGNNSPLHF,TGTGCCAGCAGTTACAAGGGGAATAATTCACCCCTCCACTTT
TRBJ1-5,TRBV19,few,-,CASSIVSGCQPQHF,TGTGCCAGTAGTATAGTTTCGGGTTGTCAGCCCCAGCATTTT
TRBJ1-3,TRBV15,-,TRBD1,CATSGLGTGVSKGGNTIYF,TGTGCCACCAGCGGACTTGGGACAGGGGTTAGTAAGGGTGGAAACACCATATATTTT
TRBJ2-1,TRBV4-3,-,-,CASSQDLGGYNEQFF,TGCGCCAGCAGCCAAGATCTAGGGGGTTACAATGAGCAGTTCTTC
TRBJ2-7,TRBV7-9,few,TRBD1,CASDPFVAGTGGPYEQYF,TGTGCCAGCGACCCATTTGTGGCCGGGACAGGCGGCCCCTACGAGCAGTACTTC
TRBJ2-7,TRBV20-1,-,-,CSVPARGEQYF,TGCAGTGTCCCAGCCCGGGGAGAGCAGTACTTC
TRBJ1-2,TRBV9,-,-,CASSVGPEGLYGYTF,TGTGCCAGCAGCGTAGGTCCAGAGGGACTTTATGGCTACACCTTC
TRBJ2-7,TRBV29-1,-,TRBD1,CSNPGQPYEQYF,TGCAGCAACCCGGGACAGCCCTACGAGCAGTACTTC
TRBJ2-5,TRBV2,-,-,CASSEAPGAEETQYF,TGTGCCAGCAGTGAAGCGCCAGGGGCTGAGGAGACCCAGTACTTC
TRBJ1-5,TRBV30,few,TRBD1,CAWSVRQGGNQPQHF,TGTGCCTGGAGTGTACGACAGGGAGGCAATCAGCCCCAGCATTTT
TRBJ2-3,TRBV4-3,-,-,CASSQDPRTPTDTQYF,TGCGCCAGCAGCCAAGATCCCAGGACACCCACAGATACGCAGTATTTT
TRBJ2-4,TRBV5-1,-,TRBD1,CASSLDKQGGKNIQYF,TGCGCCAGCAGCTTGGATAAACAGGGGGGCAAAAACATTCAGTACTTC
TRBJ2-5,TRBV4-1,-,-,CASSRTPQGGLQETQYF,TGCGCCAGCAGCCGCACTCCCCAGGGGGGCCTTCAAGAGACCCAGTACTTC
TRBJ1-4,TRBV7-2,once,-,CASSQREGTNEKLFF,TGTGCCAGCAGCCAGAGGGAGGGTACTAATGAAAAACTGTTTTTT
TRBJ1-1,TRBV2,few,TRBD1,CASRGGDRVNTEAFF,TGTGCCAGCAGAGGAGGGGACAGGGTGAACACTGAAGCTTTCTTT
TRBJ2-7,TRBV15,-,TRBD2,CATSRDRRREDHEQYF,TGTGCCACCAGCAGAGATCGACGGCGGGAGGACCACGAGCAGTACTTC
TRBJ1-1,TRBV2,once,TRBD1,CASPGQGNTEAFF,TGTGCCAGCCCGGGACAGGGTAACACTGAAGCTTTCTTT
TRBJ1-6,TRBV5-5,-,-,CASSLRLPDYNSPLHF,TGTGCCAGCAGCTTACGACTACCCGACTATAATTCACCCCTCCACTTT
TRBJ1-1,TRBV6-5,once,TRBD1,CASSYRDRDLNTEAFF,TGTGCCAGCAGTTACCGGGACAGGGATTTGAACACTGAAGCTTTCTTT
TRBJ1-1,TRBV7-6,-,-,CASSLTGNTEAFF,TGTGCCAGCAGCTTGACAGGGAACACTGAAGCTTTCTTT
TRBJ2-2,TRBV19,-,-,CASSVRGTGELFF,TGTGCCAGTAGTGTCCGCGGCACCGGGGAGCTGTTTTTT
TRBJ2-2,TRBV4-3,-,-,CASSRPRRGAGDTGELFF,TGCGCCAGCAGCCGACCACGGCGGGGCGCCGGGGACACCGGGGAGCTGTTTTTT
TRBJ2-1,TRBV9,-,-,CASSVAEDFSYNEQFF,TGTGCCAGCAGCGTAGCTGAGGACTTTTCCTACAATGAGCAGTTCTTC
TRBJ1-1,TRBV7-2,-,-,CASSSTYDRQDGTEAFF,TGTGCCAGCAGCTCCACTTATGACAGGCAGGATGGGACTGAAGCTTTCTTT
TRBJ2-7,TRBV4-2,-,TRBD2,CASSPSGGMTYEQYF,TGTGCCAGCAGCCCTAGCGGGGGGATGACCTACGAGCAGTACTTC
TRBJ2-2,TRBV7-6,-,TRBD2,CASSPKVDLAGGTGELFF,TGTGCCAGCAGCCCGAAGGTAGATCTAGCGGGAGGTACCGGGGAGCTGTTTTTT
TRBJ1-1,TRBV10-1,-,-,CASSDRGNTEAFF,TGCGCCAGCAGTGACAGGGGGAACACTGAAGCTTTCTTT
TRBJ2-1,TRBV6-1,once,TRBD1,CASSHKRTGNNEQFF,TGTGCCAGCAGTCATAAGAGGACAGGGAACAATGAGCAGTTCTTC
TRBJ2-3,TRBV5-1,-,TRBD2,CASSTRGLAGTDTQYF,TGCGCCAGCAGCACTAGAGGACTAGCGGGGACAGATACGCAGTATTTT
TRBJ1-3,TRBV29-1,-,-,CSVEVGGLYGNTIYF,TGCAGCGTTGAAGTGGGGGGGCTCTATGGAAACACCATATATTTT
TRBJ2-1,TRBV7-3,-,-,CASSPTGRGYNEQFF,TGTGCCAGCAGCCCCACAGGGAGGGGATACAATGAGCAGTTCTTC
TRBJ2-5,TRBV13,-,-,CASSLGAIRGETQYF,TGTGCCAGCAGCTTAGGCGCGATTAGAGGAGAGACCCAGTACTTC
TRBJ2-1,TRBV15,-,TRBD2,CATRTSGYNEQFF,TGTGCCACTAGGACTAGCGGGTACAATGAGCAGTTCTTC